The source of this TCR beta chain is a study of blood T cell repertoires in COVID-19 (dated by TCRdb to the early 2020s). Broadly, across the study: The collaborator samples originated in the United States, Italy and Spain and spanned the acute and convalescent phases of COVID-19. Samples were obtained from the ongoing ImmuneRACE study (first 160 participants) and from over 1,000 subjects provided by 6 global collaborators. Subjects who had been exposed to COVID-19, were actively infected with it, or had recovered from it provided the deeply sampled blood TCRbeta repertoires that made up the dataset. The prospective study material was composed of cDNA or gDNA derived from T cells, B-cell-depleted T cells, or PBMCs. The sample metadata nearly always contained a de-identified subject ID, COVID-19 status, age in years and sex. The repertoires were released in a freely available public database intended as a resource for research on the immune response to SARS-CoV-2. HLA class I and class II types, where available, came from metadata supplied by the sample provider rather than from assay-based typing.

Points on this clone: Its binding antigen is unknown. Per-base qualities were not stored, and no clone one base away is much larger.

The CDR3 starts with the cysteine, ends with the phenylalanine, and has 18 residues. CDR3 DNA is the only sequence kept; it has 54 bases, read in frame from the first base. A distance of 16 bases separates the germline ends of V and J, which lose 1 base and 0 bases respectively. Taken from the germline V gene (reference sequence), the CDR1 and CDR2 loops are LNHDA and SQIVND. TCRbeta CDR3 regions were amplified from genomic DNA by means of the immunoSEQ Assay, a bias-controlled multiplex PCR. In the paper's pipeline: Within the assay, amplification of reference gene primers was used to estimate how many nucleated cells each sample contained. To quantify the absolute abundance of each unique TCRbeta CDR3 rearrangement, sequence reads were collapsed and filtered. Productive Simpson clonality was computed per sample as the square root of Simpson's diversity index over productive rearrangements. The clones in this table, taken by TCRdb from immuneACCESS, are in-frame only. Not every clone is retained; where verified, under half of the shortfall comes from an unresolved V gene, and the cause of the rest is unknown. The V and J calls and clone size are taken from that table; D and trimming were inferred from the DNA. In this sample the table shows roughly 200,000 clones, approximately 80% of which occur a single time. The ten biggest clones cover about 10% of the sample.

One collaborating source in Seattle enrolled patients during active infection and followed them longitudinally through the course of disease. The collaborating institutions used their own protocols to collect whole blood in K2EDTA tubes. Collaborator samples were shipped for TCRbeta analysis as frozen whole blood, isolated PBMCs, or DNA extracted from either sample type. Points the paper makes about the study in general: The quantity of clinical and demographic metadata differed by source and by participant and was supplied without curation.

The chain is made from TRBV19 and TRBJ2-4, and TRBD2 may be the D gene, going by 6 matching bases. The material sequenced was peripheral blood. The clonotype originates from a woman in her forties with COVID-19, enrolled during active disease. The sequenced DNA is TGTGCCAGTAGTATAGCAGTTTCGAGGGACTTAGCCAAAAACATTCAGTACTTC. This sequence encodes CASSIAVSRDLAKNIQYF.